The 16 T cell receptor beta chains below come from one sample, sequenced in a study of T cells in Graves' hyperthyroidism and ophthalmopathy. RNA transcripts were the template for amplifying TCR beta CDR3 regions. An initial round of RT-PCR targeting the TCR CDR3 relied on the HTBI primer set. A single record per CDR3 protein comes from TCRdb applying MiXCR to the multiplex PCR reads. The sample includes approximately 520,000 distinct CDR3 sequences, around a quarter seen only once; the top ten take approximately 10%. Sequenced: blood. Receptor source: a woman in her twenties or thirties with Graves' ophthalmopathy.

Ten or more counts support this clonotype. This chain uses TRBV28 with TRBJ2-7; 14 bases agree with TRBD2. Germline V CDR1 and CDR2: MDHEN, SYDVKM. With 6 bases clipped from V and 4 bases from J, the junction kept 8 bases outside the gene matches. The CDR3 length is 16 residues. The CDR3 nucleotides are TGTGCCAGCAGGCGTGGACTAGCGGGGGGTCTTTACGAGCAGTACTTC. This sequence encodes CASRRGLAGGLYEQYF.

This clonotype was counted at least ten times. V usage is TRBV18 and J usage is TRBJ1-2, with a tentative D call TRBD1 (5 bases). CDR1 is KGHSH, CDR2 LQKENI, per germline. This CDR3 has 15 residues. Between the trimmed V and J ends, which lost 3 bases and 3 bases, there was a span of 14 bases. The CDR3 reads CASSPRQNVDYGYTF. The CDR3 DNA reads TGTGCCAGCTCACCCCGACAGAACGTGGACTATGGCTACACCTTC.

Many counts were recorded for this clonotype. CDR3 sequence: CASSQGWGNYGYTF. CDR3 DNA: TGTGCCAGCAGTCAGGGATGGGGAAACTATGGCTACACCTTC. V gene TRBV12-3 or TRBV12-4 combines with J gene TRBJ1-2; a possible D gene is TRBD1 (5 bases). This CDR3 comprises 14 residues. Trimming left V 5 bases short and J 2 bases short, with 12 bases between.

V usage is TRBV6-2 or TRBV6-3 and J usage is TRBJ2-5, with unresolved D. The CDR3 has 13 amino acids. V was clipped by 1 base and J by 5 bases, with 8 bases between them. The germline gives CDR1 MNHEY, CDR2 SVGEGT. The CDR3, as DNA: TGTGCCAGCAGTTACTACCCAAGGGAGACCCAGTACTTC. Its translation is CASSYYPRETQYF.

This clonotype was observed at least ten times. The chain's CDR3 is CAWSKGWEPEQYF. Here the CDR3 DNA reads TGTGCCTGGAGTAAAGGGTGGGAACCCGAGCAGTACTTC. This chain joins TRBV30 and TRBJ2-7; D is unclear. This CDR3 has 13 amino acids. Germline lookup yields CDR1 GTSNPN and CDR2 SVGIG (reference sequence). Trimming removed 2 bases at V and 6 bases at J, with 14 bases between.

The chain has TRBV2 and TRBJ1-1; TRBD1 matches 9 bases. V lost 4 bases to trimming and J lost 0 bases; unmatched junction nucleotides: 9. The CDR3 sequence is 17 residues long. The germline gives CDR1 SNHLY, CDR2 FYNNEI. Here the CDR3 reads CASSVGGQGSMNTEAFF. The DNA of the CDR3 is TGTGCCAGCAGTGTTGGGGGACAGGGTTCTATGAACACTGAAGCTTTCTTT.

This clonotype was seen ten or more times. The gene calls are TRBV20-1 and TRBJ1-2, with D perhaps TRBD1 (6 bases). The CDR3 is 13 residues long. Trimming left V 3 bases short and J 6 bases short, with 14 bases between. Germline-derived CDR1 and CDR2 are DFQATT and SNEGSKA (reference sequence). The CDR3 loop reads CSASVQGGHGYTF. In DNA form, the CDR3 reads TGCAGTGCTAGTGTACAAGGGGGACATGGCTACACCTTC.

This clonotype has at least ten counts. J is TRBJ2-7 and V is TRBV20-1, with 11 positions matching TRBD1. V dropped 0 bases and J dropped 9; count of bases not matched to a gene: 7. The CDR3 has 14 residues. The germline gives CDR1 DFQATT, CDR2 SNEGSKA (reference sequence). The chain's CDR3 is CSARDGGQGGVQYF. For the CDR3, the DNA is TGCAGTGCTAGAGATGGGGGACAGGGGGGAGTGCAGTACTTC.

The rearrangement uses TRBV12-3 or TRBV12-4 and TRBJ1-3, with 7 bases lining up with TRBD1. The CDR3 is 15 residues long. The junction had 4 bases not matched to a gene; V was cut back by 5 bases and J by 0 bases. The CDR3 region has the DNA TGTGCCAGCAGTACACAGGGGTTCTCTGGAAACACCATATATTTT. Its translation: CASSTQGFSGNTIYF.

The chain combines TRBV19 with TRBJ2-7; D might be TRBD1 (6 bases). The CDR3 has 13 residues. In germline, CDR1 is LNHDA, CDR2 SQIVND (reference sequence). V was pared by 7 bases and J by 5 bases, with 15 bases between. CDR3 coding DNA: TGTGCCAGTACTGATACACAGGGCCACGAGCAGTACTTC. Encoded protein: CASTDTQGHEQYF.

This clonotype came up a few times. The V and J genes are TRBV12-3 or TRBV12-4 and TRBJ2-7, with TRBD1 as a possible D gene (5 bases). The CDR3 consists of 14 residues. The V end lost 3 bases, the J end lost 0 bases, and 9 bases lay between the germline ends. The DNA for the CDR3 is TGTGCCAGCAGTTTCCAGGGTGGCTCCTACGAGCAGTACTTC. Translation gives CASSFQGGSYEQYF.

Concerning this clonotype itself: Because the CDR3 is missing its conserved closing phenylalanine or tryptophan, this is likely a read error. The chain has TRBV12-3 or TRBV12-4 and TRBJ2-7; D gene uncertain. The V end lost 1 base, the J end lost 4 bases, and 8 bases lay between the germline ends. This CDR3 has 13 residues. CDR3 nucleotides: TGTGCCAGCAGTTTAGGGGGAACGTACGAGCAGTACTCC. Protein: CASSLGGTYEQYS.

This clonotype was detected ten times or more. The genes are TRBV7-9 and TRBJ2-7; TRBD2 might be the D (5 bases). Trimming pared 4 bases from V and 3 bases from J, leaving 10 bases between. Germline V CDR1 and CDR2: SEHNR, FQNEAQ (reference sequence). The CDR3 runs to 13 residues. The CDR3 loop is CASSWELSYEQYF. CDR3 nucleotides: TGTGCCAGCAGCTGGGAGCTAAGCTACGAGCAGTACTTC.

The sample holds many counts of this clonotype. V usage is TRBV24-1 and J usage is TRBJ2-5; either TRBD1 or TRBD2 may supply D (6 bases each). V was clipped by 7 bases and J by 5 bases, with 13 bases between them. CDR1 is KGHDR and CDR2 is SFDVKD in the germline V gene. CDR3 length: 13 amino acids. The chain's CDR3 is CATRRGASETQYF. The CDR3, as DNA: TGTGCCACCAGGAGGGGGGCCTCGGAGACCCAGTACTTC.

This clonotype was observed a few times. The genes are TRBV3-1 and TRBJ2-7; 7 nucleotides align to TRBD2. The germline V gene has CDR1 LGHDT and CDR2 YNNKEL (reference sequence). V shed 0 bases and J 5 bases; nucleotides not matched to a gene: 10. The CDR3 runs to 16 residues. The CDR3 region has the DNA TGTGCCAGCAGCCAAGAGGGGCGGGGGACCCCCAACGAGCAGTACTTC. It encodes CASSQEGRGTPNEQYF.

The J gene is TRBJ2-7, the V gene TRBV19; D gene ambiguous. CDR3 length equals 14 residues. Germline V gene data show CDR1 as LNHDA and CDR2 as SQIVND (reference sequence). V lost 4 bases and J lost 1, with 11 bases in between. The CDR3 DNA follows: TGTGCCAGTAGTAAGACTTACGAATCCTACGAGCAGTACTTC. Translation: CASSKTYESYEQYF.